This entry lists 13 T cell receptor beta chains sequenced from one sample in a study of shared clonotypes between healthy human individuals. Clones were sequenced by immunoSEQ multiplex PCR, and TCRdb holds only the in-frame ones, with some missing. This sample has millions of clones, with around 90% found just once. Sequences were obtained from naive CD4+ T cells sorted from blood. Regarding subset: CD45RA+ positively selected. These receptors came from a man younger than 30 in good health.

V gene TRBV29-1 combines with J gene TRBJ1-2; TRBD1 aligns across 8 bases. CDR1 and CDR2 from the germline V gene are SQVTM and ANQGSEA. The J segment lost 8 bases and the V segment lost 1 base, leaving 12 bases of the junction unmatched. This CDR3 spans 15 amino acids. The CDR3, as DNA: TGCAGCGTTGAAGTTGGGGCAGGGGGCGCGTCGGGCTACACCTTC. Translation: CSVEVGAGGASGYTF.

This clone was seen only once. The chain carries TRBV6-5 and TRBJ1-3; a possible D gene is TRBD1 (6 bases). Trimming shortened V by 6 bases and J by 0 bases, and 12 bases separated the two germline ends. This CDR3 comprises 15 residues. The germline gives CDR1 MNHEY, CDR2 SVGAGI. The CDR3 bases are TGTGCCAGCAGACCCACGGACAGCTCTGGAAACACCATATATTTT. As protein: CASRPTDSSGNTIYF.

The chain joins TRBV19 to TRBJ1-2; D not certain. Trimming left V 11 bases short and J 8 bases short, with 21 bases between. CDR3 size: 13 residues. Per the germline V gene, CDR1 is LNHDA and CDR2 is SQIVND (reference sequence). This CDR3 is CAGGEEGSRGYTF. The CDR3 region has the DNA TGTGCCGGAGGTGAGGAGGGCTCGAGAGGCTACACCTTC.

This chain joins TRBV25-1 and TRBJ1-4, with D possibly TRBD1 on 5 matching bases. Germline assignment: CDR1 MGHDK and CDR2 SYGVNS. V was shortened by 3 bases and J by 12 bases, with 20 bases between the two germline ends. The CDR3 extends over 15 amino acids. The CDR3 DNA is TGTGCCAGCAGTGACGCAGGCAGGGTTAACTCGGAACTGTTTTTT. The encoded protein is CASSDAGRVNSELFF.

J is TRBJ2-7 and V is TRBV5-3; D remains ambiguous. TRBV5-3 belongs to the ORF category, with a function that is uncertain. V was cut by 0 bases and J by 0 bases, with 10 bases left in between. This CDR3 spans 15 amino acids. CDR3 amino acids: CARSLVCGNSYEQYF. The CDR3 nucleotides are TGTGCCAGAAGCTTGGTTTGCGGAAACTCCTACGAGCAGTACTTC.

This clone occurred once. The chain carries TRBV9 and TRBJ2-1, with 14 bases that match TRBD2. This CDR3 is 16 amino acids long. V shed 2 bases and J 5 bases; nucleotides not matched to a gene: 3. The V gene's germline CDR1 is SGDLS and CDR2 YYNGEE. CDR3 sequence reads: CASSVGTSGSHNEQFF. CDR3 DNA sequence: TGTGCCAGCAGCGTCGGGACTAGCGGGAGCCACAATGAGCAGTTCTTC.

This clone was observed once. The rearrangement joins TRBV19 to TRBJ2-2; D is undetermined. Looked up from germline, CDR1 is LNHDA and CDR2 is SQIVND (reference sequence). The CDR3 is made up of 14 amino acids. The ends were cut back, 5 bases at V and 0 bases at J, with 7 bases in the middle. CDR3 sequence reads: CASSLAANTGELFF. In DNA, the CDR3 is TGTGCCAGTAGTTTAGCCGCGAACACCGGGGAGCTGTTTTTT.

This clone was detected only once. The chain employs TRBV7-2 and TRBJ2-1; 12 bases align to TRBD2. The germline V gene encodes CDR1 SGHTA and CDR2 FQGNSA. The CDR3 is 17 residues long. The junction had 10 bases not matched to a gene; V was cut back by 6 bases and J by 4 bases. The CDR3 DNA reads as TGTGCCAGCAGTTACCTAGCGGGGGGGAGAGAATACAATGAGCAGTTCTTC. Amino acids: CASSYLAGGREYNEQFF.

The genes are TRBV19 and TRBJ1-1; D is uncertain. CDR1 LNHDA and CDR2 SQIVND come from the germline V gene (reference sequence). The CDR3 is 13 residues long. V shed 6 bases and J shed 5 bases, with 13 bases lying between them. CDR3 sequence: CASRPRAGTEAFF. The CDR3 DNA reads as TGTGCCAGTAGGCCCCGGGCGGGGACTGAAGCTTTCTTT.

To note about this clone: The sample contains more than one DNA sequence encoding this CDR3. This sequence joins TRBV7-9 and TRBJ2-3; D call uncertain. The CDR3 extends over 12 amino acids. The germline V gene has CDR1 SEHNR and CDR2 FQNEAQ (reference sequence). V lost 2 bases to trimming and J lost 4 bases, with 4 bases between them. CDR3: CASSLTADTQYF. Written as DNA, the CDR3 is TGTGCCAGCAGCTTAACGGCAGATACGCAGTATTTT.

This clone was counted once. DNA of the CDR3: TGCGCCAGCACCCTAGCGGGAGTAACAGGAGATACGCAGTATTTT. This encodes CASTLAGVTGDTQYF. This chain uses TRBV10-2 with TRBJ2-3, with 10 bases fitting TRBD2. The CDR3 contains 15 residues. J gave up 5 bases and V 7 bases, and 9 bases lay outside the gene matches. CDR1 and CDR2 from the germline V gene are WSHSY and SAAADI.

In this sample, this clone turned up once. The CDR3 sequence: CASRTERSEKLFF. The CDR3 nucleotides are TGCGCCAGCAGGACCGAGCGCAGTGAAAAACTGTTTTTT. The rearrangement links TRBV5-1 to TRBJ1-4; D not certain. This CDR3 has 13 amino acids. V was clipped by 5 bases and J by 7 bases, with 12 bases between them. Germline V gene lookup returns CDR1 SGHRS and CDR2 YFSETQ.

The rearrangement links TRBV2 to TRBJ2-2; D possibly corresponds to TRBD2 (5 bases). Germline CDR1 reads SNHLY; CDR2 reads FYNNEI. Trimming took 8 bases from V and 7 from J, leaving 17 bases between them. This CDR3 is 14 amino acids long. In DNA, the CDR3 is TGTGCCAGCCTACCCTTAGCGCTGGGCGGGGAGCTGTTTTTT. This sequence encodes CASLPLALGGELFF.